These T cell receptor beta chains were read from a single sample in a study of shared clonotypes between healthy human individuals. The protocol was immunoSEQ multiplex PCR, while the TCRdb copy is restricted to in-frame clones and leaves out a portion. This table holds under 2,500,000 clones, 95% found once. Sequencing was done on a sample of naive CD4+ T cells sorted from blood. The receptor source for this set is a man younger than 35 in good health. CDR3s include the opening cysteine and the closing phenylalanine or tryptophan. D genes are given only for firm matches. Expanded clones are given a class, and other clones once, few, many or no size at all.

>TRBV11-3|TRBJ2-1|.|TRBD2
TGTGCCAGCAGCGGGAGGGCCTCCTACAATGAGCAGTTCTTC
CASSGRASYNEQFF
>TRBV10-3|TRBJ2-3|.|TRBD2
TGTGCCATCAGCCCCCGACTAGCGGGGGGGCTAACAGATACGCAGTATTTT
CAISPRLAGGLTDTQYF
>TRBV7-9|TRBJ2-3|.|TRBD2
TGTGCCAGCAGCTTAGGGAGTAGCGGGCTCACAGATACGCAGTATTTT
CASSLGSSGLTDTQYF
>TRBV30|TRBJ1-2|.|.
TGTGCCTGGAGCTCCGGGACGGATGGTTACACCTTC
CAWSSGTDGYTF
>TRBV6-1|TRBJ2-7|.|.
TGTGCCAGCAGTGAAGGCGGGACGGGTGGTAGGTACGAGCAGTACTTC
CASSEGGTGGRYEQYF
>TRBV7-6|TRBJ1-3|.|TRBD1
TGTGCCAGCAGCTTAGCGACAGGGAACGGAAACACCATATATTTT
CASSLATGNGNTIYF
>TRBV4-1|TRBJ1-5|few|TRBD1
TGCGCCAGCAGCGGGACAGGGACGGGTCAGCCCCAGCATTTT
CASSGTGTGQPQHF
>TRBV2|TRBJ2-2|once|TRBD1
TGTGCCAGCAGTAAGCAGGGGGCTGCGAACACCGGGGAGCTGTTTTTT
CASSKQGAANTGELFF
>TRBV11-2|TRBJ2-7|.|.
TGTGCCAGCAGCTTAGGAATGTGGGGGACCTCTTCCTACGAGCAGTACTTC
CASSLGMWGTSSYEQYF
>TRBV30|TRBJ2-6|.|TRBD1
TGTGCCTGGAGTTACGGGCCGGGACAGTCAGGGGCCAACGTCCTGACTTTC
CAWSYGPGQSGANVLTF
>TRBV6-6|TRBJ2-7|.|TRBD2
TGTGCCAGCAGTTTTCTAGCGGGAGGATACGAGCAGTACTTC
CASSFLAGGYEQYF
>TRBV10-2|TRBJ2-1|.|TRBD2
TGCGCCAGCAGTGACTCCAGCGGGAGCTCCTACAATGAGCAGTTCTTC
CASSDSSGSSYNEQFF
>TRBV30|TRBJ2-7|.|.
TGTGCCTGGAGTGTAGAGGGGGCGGGGAGCCAGTGGGATTACGAGCAGTACTTC
CAWSVEGAGSQWDYEQYF
>TRBV2|TRBJ1-2|.|.
TGTGCCAGCACCCCCCGGTCAGGTCTCTCGGATGGCTACACCTTC
CASTPRSGLSDGYTF
>TRBV9|TRBJ2-2|.|.
TGTGCCAGCAGCGTAGTTTGGGCCGGGGAGCTGTTTTTT
CASSVVWAGELFF
>TRBV15|TRBJ2-7|.|.
TGTGCCACCAGCAGTCTATACTACGAGCAGTACTTC
CATSSLYYEQYF
>TRBV19|TRBJ2-7|.|.
TGTGCCAGTGCGGAAACCGGGACCTACGAGCAGTACTTC
CASAETGTYEQYF
>TRBV6-6|TRBJ2-3|once|TRBD1
TGTGCCAGCAGTTTGGGGACAGGAAGCACAGATACGCAGTATTTT
CASSLGTGSTDTQYF
>TRBV30|TRBJ2-3|.|TRBD1
TGTGCCTGGGGACAGGAGTCCACAGATACGCAGTATTTT
CAWGQESTDTQYF
>TRBV28|TRBJ2-5|.|TRBD2
TGTGCCAGCAGTTTATATCTAGCGGAAACTCAAGAGACCCAGTACTTC
CASSLYLAETQETQYF
>TRBV5-4|TRBJ2-1|.|TRBD2
TGTGCCAGCAGCTTCGGGAGGAGCGGGGTAAGCTCCTACAATGAGCAGTTCTTC
CASSFGRSGVSSYNEQFF
>TRBV4-3|TRBJ2-1|.|TRBD2
TGCGCCAGCAGCCAAGTCCCCCTAGCGGGGGCTAGCTCCTACAATGAGCAGTTCTTC
CASSQVPLAGASSYNEQFF
>TRBV10-3|TRBJ2-7|.|TRBD1
TGTGCCATCAGGAACCCGGGACAGAGCTCCTACGAGCAGTACTTC
CAIRNPGQSSYEQYF
>TRBV6-6|TRBJ2-7|once|.
TGTGCCAGCAGTTTCGTTTCCGACGGCTACGAGCAGTACTTC
CASSFVSDGYEQYF
>TRBV19|TRBJ2-3|.|TRBD1
TGTGCCAGTAGTACGACAGGGGAACGCGGGAATACGCAGTATTTT
CASSTTGERGNTQYF